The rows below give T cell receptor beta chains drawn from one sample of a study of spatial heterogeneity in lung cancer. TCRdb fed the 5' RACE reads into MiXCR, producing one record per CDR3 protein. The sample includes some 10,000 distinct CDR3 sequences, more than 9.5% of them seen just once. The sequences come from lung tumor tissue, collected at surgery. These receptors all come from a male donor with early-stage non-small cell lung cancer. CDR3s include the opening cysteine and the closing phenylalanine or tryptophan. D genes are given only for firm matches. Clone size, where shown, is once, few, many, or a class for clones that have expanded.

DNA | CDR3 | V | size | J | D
TGCAGTGCTAGAGAAGGGGGCGAGGTCGGAGATACGCAGTATTTT | CSAREGGEVGDTQYF | TRBV20-1 | many | TRBJ2-3 | TRBD1
TGTGCCAGCAGTTACTCGACTAGCGGGCTCATCAATGAGCAGTTCTTC | CASSYSTSGLINEQFF | TRBV6-5 | few | TRBJ2-1 | TRBD2
TGTGCCAGCAGCAAAGCGCTCTCGCCGTCGAGGGGGAACGAGCAGTACTTC | CASSKALSPSRGNEQYF | TRBV21-1 | many | TRBJ2-7 | -
TGTGCCAGCTTCTCCGGGGGATACACAGATACGCAGTATTTT | CASFSGGYTDTQYF | TRBV7-9 | - | TRBJ2-3 | -
TGTGCCAGCAGGGAGAGCACAACTAATGAAAAACTGTTTTTT | CASRESTTNEKLFF | TRBV6-5 | - | TRBJ1-4 | -
TGCAGTGCTCCAAAGGGGGTTAATGAGCAGTTCTTC | CSAPKGVNEQFF | TRBV20-1 | few | TRBJ2-1 | -
TGTGCCAGCAGCACGACAGGGTCCCAAGAGACCCAGTACTTC | CASSTTGSQETQYF | TRBV5-4 | many | TRBJ2-5 | TRBD1
TGCAGTGCTAGAGATAGGGCGGGAGCAGCCCTCCACTTT | CSARDRAGAALHF | TRBV20-1 | few | TRBJ1-6 | -
TGCGCCAGCAGGAGGACGCCTGCAACTAATGAAAAACTGTTTTTT | CASRRTPATNEKLFF | TRBV4-3 | many | TRBJ1-4 | -
TGTGCCAGCAGTGGGAGTGGGGGCACTGACGAGCAGTACTTC | CASSGSGGTDEQYF | TRBV28 | few | TRBJ2-7 | -
TGTGCCACCTCGATCCGAACACGCGCTGAAGCTTTCTTT | CATSIRTRAEAFF | TRBV6-1 | many | TRBJ1-1 | -
TGCGCCAGCAGCCAAGAGGGACTCCCGGGAGATACGCAGTATTTT | CASSQEGLPGDTQYF | TRBV4-3 | medium-sized | TRBJ2-3 | -
TGTGCCAGCAGCTTAGGCTACACAGATACGCAGTATTTT | CASSLGYTDTQYF | TRBV7-6 | few | TRBJ2-3 | -
TGTGCCAGCAGCGCAGACAGGACGGGGGTGGCTGAAGCTTTCTTT | CASSADRTGVAEAFF | TRBV5-4 | few | TRBJ1-1 | -
TGTGCCAGCAGCCCCCGACTAGCGGGGAACAATGAGCAGTTCTTC | CASSPRLAGNNEQFF | TRBV3-1 | many | TRBJ2-1 | TRBD2
TGCAGCGTTGACGAGTCACTCCACACCTTC | CSVDESLHTF | TRBV29-1 | - | TRBJ1-2 | -
TGCAGTGCTAGAGACCGGACTAGCGGGATGTACATTCAGTACTTC | CSARDRTSGMYIQYF | TRBV20-1 | many | TRBJ2-4 | TRBD2
TGTGCCAGCAGCCAACCCCAGCGGGGGAAAAGCACAGATACGCAGTATTTT | CASSQPQRGKSTDTQYF | TRBV3-1 | many | TRBJ2-3 | TRBD2
TGTGCCAGCAGCCTTTCGGCGGGGGGGCCAGATACGCAGTATTTT | CASSLSAGGPDTQYF | TRBV7-9 | - | TRBJ2-3 | TRBD2
TGCAGTGCTAGCTCGACCTACAGGGCTTCCTACAATGAGCAGTTCTTC | CSASSTYRASYNEQFF | TRBV20-1 | many | TRBJ2-1 | -
TGTGCCATCAGTGCCGGGACCTCCTACAATGAGCAGTTCTTC | CAISAGTSYNEQFF | TRBV10-3 | - | TRBJ2-1 | -
TGTGCCACCAGCAGAGGGCGGGATCAGCCCCAGCATTTT | CATSRGRDQPQHF | TRBV15 | many | TRBJ1-5 | -
TGTGCCAGCAGTGAATCGGGGAGTTGGACCTACGAGCAGTACTTC | CASSESGSWTYEQYF | TRBV25-1 | - | TRBJ2-7 | -
TGCGCCAGCAGCCATCCGACAGGCGATGAACAGGGTGAAGCTTTCTTT | CASSHPTGDEQGEAFF | TRBV5-1 | many | TRBJ1-1 | -
TGCGCCAGCAGCCAAGTTTGGGGAACTGGAAACACCATATATTTT | CASSQVWGTGNTIYF | TRBV4-3 | few | TRBJ1-3 | -
TGTGCCAGCAGAATGGGGGGGTTATCCTACGAGCAGTACTTC | CASRMGGLSYEQYF | TRBV28 | - | TRBJ2-7 | TRBD2
TGTGCCAGTAGTTCATTGCTCTTGGGAGACAATCAGCCCCAGCATTTT | CASSSLLLGDNQPQHF | TRBV19 | many | TRBJ1-5 | -
TGTGCCAGCAGCTTTAAAGCCCGCCGGGAGGGGACGTACGAGCAGTACTTC | CASSFKARREGTYEQYF | TRBV7-6 | few | TRBJ2-7 | TRBD2
TGTGCCAGCAGCCAAGGGGGCCGCACAGATACGCAGTATTTT | CASSQGGRTDTQYF | TRBV4-2 | many | TRBJ2-3 | -
TGCAGTGCTAGAAGTGTTCTCAATCAGCCCCAGCATTTT | CSARSVLNQPQHF | TRBV20-1 | - | TRBJ1-5 | -
TGTGCCAGCTCACCTGGACAGGGTAACTATGGCTACACCTTC | CASSPGQGNYGYTF | TRBV18 | many | TRBJ1-2 | TRBD1
TGTGCCAGCAGCCTGGTGGTATCACAAGAGACCCAGTACTTC | CASSLVVSQETQYF | TRBV7-2 | once | TRBJ2-5 | -
TGTGCCAGCAGTGAAGCGCTTCCGGGACAGGGGTACGAGCAGTACTTC | CASSEALPGQGYEQYF | TRBV6-1 | - | TRBJ2-7 | TRBD1
TGTGCCAGCAGTTACGCATCCAGGGGGCTCGGGAACACTGAAGCTTTCTTT | CASSYASRGLGNTEAFF | TRBV6-5 | many | TRBJ1-1 | TRBD1
TGTGCCAGCAGTTTATGGGTACAAGCGGGGGGTTCCTACGAGCAGTACTTC | CASSLWVQAGGSYEQYF | TRBV28 | many | TRBJ2-7 | TRBD2
TGTGCCAGCAGCTTTATACCGGGACAGGGGTTCACTAACTATGGCTACACCTTC | CASSFIPGQGFTNYGYTF | TRBV7-6 | few | TRBJ1-2 | TRBD1
TGTGCCAGCAGTTTATTCTCCGACGGGGCCCAGCATTTT | CASSLFSDGAQHF | TRBV27 | many | TRBJ1-5 | -
TGCAGCGTTGAGGGACAGGGGATCGAGACCCAGTACTTC | CSVEGQGIETQYF | TRBV29-1 | - | TRBJ2-5 | TRBD1
TGTGCCAGCAGCGCGAACAGGAATTCACCCCTCCACTTT | CASSANRNSPLHF | TRBV7-2 | - | TRBJ1-6 | -
TGTGCCAGCAGTCGACAACCGCCGACCATATATTTT | CASSRQPPTIYF | TRBV3-1 | few | TRBJ1-3 | -
TGTGCCAGCAGTTACACGACTTTCGGGGGCGATACGCAGTATTTT | CASSYTTFGGDTQYF | TRBV6-2/TRBV6-3 | medium-sized | TRBJ2-3 | -
TGCAGCGTTGCAGGGTGGGAGACCCAGTACTTC | CSVAGWETQYF | TRBV29-1 | few | TRBJ2-5 | -
TGTGCCAGCAGCCCCGACCTGAGCTCCTACAATGAGCAGTTCTTC | CASSPDLSSYNEQFF | TRBV11-2 | many | TRBJ2-1 | -
TGCAGCGTTGTTGAAACAGCCTACGAGCAGTACTTC | CSVVETAYEQYF | TRBV29-1 | few | TRBJ2-7 | -
TGTGCCAGCAGCTTCGGGACAGGCTATGGCTACACCTTC | CASSFGTGYGYTF | TRBV7-2 | few | TRBJ1-2 | TRBD1
TGTGCCACCAGTTCCGGGACAGGGGTCGGGCAGCCCCAGCATTTT | CATSSGTGVGQPQHF | TRBV24-1 | - | TRBJ1-5 | TRBD1
TGTGCCAGCAGCCCCCGACAGGGTTTGACAGATACGCAGTATTTT | CASSPRQGLTDTQYF | TRBV6-1 | - | TRBJ2-3 | TRBD1